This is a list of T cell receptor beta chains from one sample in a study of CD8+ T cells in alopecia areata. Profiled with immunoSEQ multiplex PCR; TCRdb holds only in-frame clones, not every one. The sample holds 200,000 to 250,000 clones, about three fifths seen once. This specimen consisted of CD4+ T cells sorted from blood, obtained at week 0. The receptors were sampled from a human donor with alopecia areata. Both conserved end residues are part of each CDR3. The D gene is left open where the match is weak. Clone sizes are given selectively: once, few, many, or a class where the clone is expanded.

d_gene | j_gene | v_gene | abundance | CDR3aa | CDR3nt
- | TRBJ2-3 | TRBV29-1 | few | CSVRTGLTDTQYF | TGCAGCGTTCGGACTGGCCTCACAGATACGCAGTATTTT
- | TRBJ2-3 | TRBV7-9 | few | CASSLNGDTQYF | TGTGCCAGCAGTTTGAACGGGGATACGCAGTATTTT
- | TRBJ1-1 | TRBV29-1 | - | CSVSGVNTEAFF | TGCAGCGTTTCCGGGGTGAACACTGAAGCTTTCTTT
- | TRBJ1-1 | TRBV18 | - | CASSTTQPPNTEAFF | TGTGCCAGCTCTACTACCCAACCTCCGAACACTGAAGCTTTCTTT
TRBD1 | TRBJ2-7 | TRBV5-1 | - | CASSVDRDQYF | TGCGCCAGCAGCGTAGACAGGGACCAGTACTTC
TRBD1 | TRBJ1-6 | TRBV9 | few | CASSARGQDNSPLHF | TGTGCCAGCAGCGCACGTGGACAGGATAATTCACCCCTCCACTTT
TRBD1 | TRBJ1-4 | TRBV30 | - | CACASRGLTNEKLFF | TGTGCCTGCGCATCCAGGGGGCTAACTAATGAAAAACTGTTTTTT
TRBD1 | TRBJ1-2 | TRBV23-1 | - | CASSQAGTVNYGYTF | TGCGCCAGCAGTCAGGCCGGGACAGTCAACTATGGCTACACCTTC
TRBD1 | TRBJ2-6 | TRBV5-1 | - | CASQDRGKGTGANVLTF | TGCGCCAGCCAAGACAGGGGCAAAGGAACTGGGGCCAACGTCCTGACTTTC
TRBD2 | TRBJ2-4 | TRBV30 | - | CAWRESRARGNIQYF | TGTGCCTGGAGAGAGTCCAGGGCGCGGGGGAACATTCAGTACTTC
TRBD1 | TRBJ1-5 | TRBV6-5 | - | CASSRQGSQPQHF | TGTGCCAGCAGTAGACAGGGGTCTCAGCCCCAGCATTTT
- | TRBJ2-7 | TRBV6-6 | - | CASSSGHGPYEQYF | TGTGCCAGCAGTTCAGGGCACGGCCCCTACGAGCAGTACTTC
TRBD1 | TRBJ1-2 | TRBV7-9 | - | CASSGTERGYTF | TGTGCCAGCAGTGGGACAGAGAGGGGCTACACCTTC
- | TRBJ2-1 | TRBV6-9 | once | CASSYSSFRKSYVDEQFF | TGTGCCAGCAGTTATTCTTCGTTTAGGAAATCGTACGTCGATGAGCAGTTCTTC
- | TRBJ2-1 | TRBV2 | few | CASLLASLLSEQFF | TGTGCCAGCTTGTTAGCGAGTCTTCTCAGTGAGCAGTTCTTC
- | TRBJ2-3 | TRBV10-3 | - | CAISESIGSTDTQYF | TGTGCCATCAGTGAGTCGATTGGGTCAACAGATACGCAGTATTTT
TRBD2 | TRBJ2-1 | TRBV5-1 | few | CASSVLAGGPSSRQFF | TGCGCCAGCAGCGTCCTCGCGGGGGGACCTAGCTCGCGGCAGTTCTTC
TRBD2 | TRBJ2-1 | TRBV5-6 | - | CASSPFRPGLVRSEQFF | TGTGCCAGCAGCCCGTTCCGCCCGGGACTAGTCAGAAGTGAGCAGTTCTTC
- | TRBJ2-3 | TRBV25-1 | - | CASSEYMGDTQYF | TGTGCCAGCAGTGAATATATGGGAGATACGCAGTATTTT
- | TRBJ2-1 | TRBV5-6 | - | CASILTTGTAAQGEQFF | TGTGCCAGCATCCTCACAACGGGGACTGCCGCGCAAGGTGAGCAGTTCTTC
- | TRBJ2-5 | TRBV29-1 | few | CSVTGLETQYF | TGCAGCGTTACAGGGCTAGAGACCCAGTACTTC
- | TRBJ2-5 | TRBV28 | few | CASSTLGTQYF | TGTGCCAGCAGTACCCTGGGGACCCAGTACTTC
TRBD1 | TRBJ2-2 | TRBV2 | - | CASSKTGANTGELFF | TGTGCCAGCAGTAAGACAGGGGCGAACACCGGGGAGCTGTTTTTT
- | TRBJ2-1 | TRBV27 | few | CASSWGRGGNEQFF | TGTGCCAGCAGTTGGGGTAGGGGAGGCAATGAGCAGTTCTTC
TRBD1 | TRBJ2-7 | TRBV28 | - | CASRGGTGRPYF | TGTGCCAGCAGGGGGGGGACAGGGAGGCCGTACTTC
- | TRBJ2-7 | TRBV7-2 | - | CASSLVGSILSYEQYF | TGTGCCAGCAGCTTAGTGGGCAGCATCCTTTCCTACGAGCAGTACTTC
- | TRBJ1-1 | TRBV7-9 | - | CASSLAREENTEAFF | TGTGCCAGCAGCTTAGCCAGGGAGGAGAACACTGAAGCTTTCTTT
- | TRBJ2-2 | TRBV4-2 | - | CASSQGGKDTGELFF | TGTGCCAGCAGCCAAGGAGGGAAGGACACCGGGGAGCTGTTTTTT
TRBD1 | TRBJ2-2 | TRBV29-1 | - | CSVGDRGRAGELFF | TGCAGCGTTGGGGACAGGGGGCGCGCCGGGGAGCTGTTTTTT
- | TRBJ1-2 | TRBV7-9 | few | CASELGANYGYTF | TGTGCCAGCGAGCTCGGAGCTAACTATGGCTACACCTTC
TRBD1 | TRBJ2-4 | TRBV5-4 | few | CASSLLGQGIVRNIQYF | TGTGCCAGCAGCTTGTTGGGACAGGGGATCGTTCGGAACATTCAGTACTTC
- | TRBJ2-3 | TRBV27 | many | CASTPGLYTDTQYF | TGTGCCAGTACTCCGGGACTTTACACAGATACGCAGTATTTT
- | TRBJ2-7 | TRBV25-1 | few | CASSGMGTYEQYF | TGTGCCAGCAGTGGGATGGGAACCTACGAGCAGTACTTC
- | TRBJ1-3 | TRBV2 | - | CASSDPSANSGNTIYF | TGTGCCAGCAGTGACCCGTCGGCCAACTCTGGAAACACCATATATTTT
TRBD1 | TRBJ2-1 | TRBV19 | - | CATRGDRGNEQFF | TGTGCCACCAGGGGGGACAGGGGAAATGAGCAGTTCTTC
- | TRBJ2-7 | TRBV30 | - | CAWRSFRNEQYF | TGTGCCTGGAGAAGTTTTCGCAACGAGCAGTACTTC
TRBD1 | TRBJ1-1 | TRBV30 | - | CAWSPGTGRNTEAFF | TGTGCCTGGAGTCCGGGGACAGGGAGGAACACTGAAGCTTTCTTT
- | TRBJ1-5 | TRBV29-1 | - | CSVGGMDQPQHF | TGCAGCGTTGGGGGGATGGATCAGCCCCAGCATTTT
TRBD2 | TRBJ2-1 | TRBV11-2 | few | CASSSLAGKNNEQFF | TGTGCCAGCAGCTCATTAGCGGGGAAAAACAATGAGCAGTTCTTC
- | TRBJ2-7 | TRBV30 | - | CAWSANDPYEQYF | TGTGCCTGGAGTGCCAACGACCCCTACGAGCAGTACTTC
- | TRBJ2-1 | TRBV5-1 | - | CASSSLRKSSYNEQFF | TGCGCCAGCAGCTCCCTCCGTAAGAGCTCCTACAATGAGCAGTTCTTC
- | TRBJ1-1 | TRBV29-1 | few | CSHSRNTEAFF | TGCAGCCATTCCCGTAACACTGAAGCTTTCTTT
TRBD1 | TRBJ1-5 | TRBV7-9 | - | CASSLWDRGPQPQHF | TGTGCCAGCAGCTTATGGGACAGGGGGCCTCAGCCCCAGCATTTT